In this sample, the clone carrying this TCR beta chain turned up many times. As yet, its antigen is unknown. The data derive from a study of CD8 T cells in ankylosing spondylitis. Broader study findings: It appeared that ankylosing spondylitis blood was characterized by a TCR beta motif of roughly 8 highly homologous variants.

TCRdb analysed the 5' RACE reads with MiXCR anew, one entry per CDR3 protein. The sample shows about 8,800 distinct CDR3 sequences, roughly 6% of them seen only once. Sequenced: blood, either unsorted or a sorted T cell fraction (not recorded which). The sequence derives from a female donor with ankylosing spondylitis or in good health (not recorded which).

CDR3 protein: CASSVGDRADEQFF. The DNA of the CDR3 is TGTGCCAGCAGCGTAGGGGACAGGGCGGATGAGCAGTTCTTC. This chain joins TRBV9 and TRBJ2-1; TRBD1 matches 9 bases. CDR1 is SGDLS and CDR2 is YYNGEE in the germline V gene. V lost 0 bases, J lost 8 bases, and 3 bases stayed unmatched. The CDR3 contains 14 residues.